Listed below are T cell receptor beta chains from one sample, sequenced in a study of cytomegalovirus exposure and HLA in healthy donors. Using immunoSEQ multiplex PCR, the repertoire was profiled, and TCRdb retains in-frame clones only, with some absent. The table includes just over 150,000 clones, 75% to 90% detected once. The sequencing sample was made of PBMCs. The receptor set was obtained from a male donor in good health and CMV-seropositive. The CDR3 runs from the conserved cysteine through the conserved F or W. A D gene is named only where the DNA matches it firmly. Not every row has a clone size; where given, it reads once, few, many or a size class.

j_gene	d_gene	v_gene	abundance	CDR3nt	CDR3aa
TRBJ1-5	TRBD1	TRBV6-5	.	TGTGCCAGCAGTTATACGCGGACAGGGCCTGAGCCCCAGCATTTT	CASSYTRTGPEPQHF
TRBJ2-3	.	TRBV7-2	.	TGTGCCAGCAGCTTGGGGGGAGCGCAGTATTTT	CASSLGGAQYF
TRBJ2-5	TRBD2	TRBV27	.	TGTGCCAGCAGTGGTCTGCGGGAGAGGGAGACCCAGTACTTC	CASSGLRERETQYF
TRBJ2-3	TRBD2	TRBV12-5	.	TGTGCTAGTGGTTCCCCTAGCGGGACAACGCAGTATTTT	CASGSPSGTTQYF
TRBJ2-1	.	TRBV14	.	TGTGCCAGCAGCCGTACTTCGGCTCTAGAGCCCCTTCTCAAGAATGAGCAGTTCTTC	CASSRTSALEPLLKNEQFF
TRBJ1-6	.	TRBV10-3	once	TGTGCCATCAGTGAGTCGAGCCGGGATTCACCCCTCCACTTT	CAISESSRDSPLHF
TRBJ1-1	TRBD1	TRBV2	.	TGTGCCAGCAGTAAGGAGACAGGGGTCGGGACTGAAGCTTTCTTT	CASSKETGVGTEAFF
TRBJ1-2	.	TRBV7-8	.	TGTGCCAGCAGCTTAGGGACAGCTAACTATGGCTACACCTTC	CASSLGTANYGYTF
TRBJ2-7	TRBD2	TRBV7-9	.	TGTGCCAGCAGCTCGACTGGGACTAGCTACGAGCAGTACTTC	CASSSTGTSYEQYF
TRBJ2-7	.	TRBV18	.	TGTGCCAGCTCACTCGCGGCTAGTTACGAGCAGTACTTC	CASSLAASYEQYF
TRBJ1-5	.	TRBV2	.	TGTGCCAGCAGTGAAGCAGAGGCAGGGCTGAGCAATCAGCCCCAGCATTTT	CASSEAEAGLSNQPQHF
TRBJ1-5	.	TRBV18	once	TGTGCCAGCTCACCGGCAGGCGAGAATCAGCCCCAGCATTTT	CASSPAGENQPQHF
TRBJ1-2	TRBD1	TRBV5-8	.	TGTGCCAGCAGCTCGCCGGACAGGAAAGAGAACTATGGCTACACCTTC	CASSSPDRKENYGYTF
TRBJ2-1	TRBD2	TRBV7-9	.	TGTTCCAGCAGCTCAATACTAGCGGGAGAGAGAAATGAGCAGTTCTTC	CSSSSILAGERNEQFF
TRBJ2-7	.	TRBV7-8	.	TGTGCCAGCAGCTGGACCAGGACAGCCTACGAGCAGTACTTC	CASSWTRTAYEQYF
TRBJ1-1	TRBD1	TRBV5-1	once	TGCGCCAGCACGTTTCAGGGGGGCACTGAAGCTTTCTTT	CASTFQGGTEAFF
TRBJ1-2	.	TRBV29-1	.	TGCAGCGTTGAGGTGCAGGGTGTTAACTATGGCTACACCTTC	CSVEVQGVNYGYTF
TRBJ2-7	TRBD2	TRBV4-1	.	TGCGCCAGCAGCCAAGCCTGGACTAGCAGGACATACGAGCAGTACTTC	CASSQAWTSRTYEQYF
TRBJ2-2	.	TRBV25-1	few	TGTGCCAGCAGTGAACCTCCCGGGGCGGGGGCGCTTGGGGGGGAGCTGTTTTTT	CASSEPPGAGALGGELFF
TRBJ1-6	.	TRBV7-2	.	TGTGCCAGCAGCCAAACCCCTGGGGGGAATTCACCCCTCCACTTT	CASSQTPGGNSPLHF
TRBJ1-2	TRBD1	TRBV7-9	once	TGTGCCAGCAGCGAAGGGACAGTAGGCTATGGCTACACCTTC	CASSEGTVGYGYTF
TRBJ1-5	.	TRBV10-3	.	TGTGCCATCACTGGGGGGGTTGGTCAGCCCCAGCATTTT	CAITGGVGQPQHF
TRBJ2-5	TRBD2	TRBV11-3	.	TGTGCCAGCAGCTCGGGACTAGCGGGAGATGAGACCCAGTACTTC	CASSSGLAGDETQYF
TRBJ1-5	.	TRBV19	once	TGTGCCAGTAGTACACAGGGCATTAGCAATCAGCCCCAGCATTTT	CASSTQGISNQPQHF
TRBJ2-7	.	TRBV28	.	TGTGCCAGCAGTTTGAACTTCCGGGTCCGCTCCTACGAGCAGTACTTC	CASSLNFRVRSYEQYF
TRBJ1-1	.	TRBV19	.	TGTGCCAGTAGTTTCAGTTTGAACACTGAAGCTTTCTTT	CASSFSLNTEAFF
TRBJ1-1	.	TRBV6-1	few	TGTGCCAGCAGTGAAAGGCAGGGGTACAACACTGAAGCTTTCTTT	CASSERQGYNTEAFF
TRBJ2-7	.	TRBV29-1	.	TGCAGCGTTGGGGCGGGAAGCTCCTACGAGCAGTACTTC	CSVGAGSSYEQYF
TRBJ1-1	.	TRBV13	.	TGTGCCAGCAGCTTATCGGGGGGCATGAACACTGAAGCTTTCTTT	CASSLSGGMNTEAFF
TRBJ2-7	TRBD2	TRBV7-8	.	TGTGCCAGCAGCTTAGAGGGTCTAGCGGGTACCTACGAGCAGTACTTC	CASSLEGLAGTYEQYF
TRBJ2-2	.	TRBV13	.	TGTGCCAGCAGCGAACTGCCCCCCGCGAACACCGGGGAGCTGTTTTTT	CASSELPPANTGELFF
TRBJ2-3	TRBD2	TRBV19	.	TGTGCCAGTAGTATGGGAGCGGGAAGAAGCACAGATACGCAGTATTTT	CASSMGAGRSTDTQYF
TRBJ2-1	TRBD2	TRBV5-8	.	TGTGCCAGCAGCTTCAGCGGGGGACTAGCGTCCTACAATGAGCAGTTCTTC	CASSFSGGLASYNEQFF
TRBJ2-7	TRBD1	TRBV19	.	TGTGCCAGTACCCCGGGACAGGGAACCTACGAGCAGTACTTC	CASTPGQGTYEQYF
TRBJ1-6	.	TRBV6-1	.	TGTGCCAGCAGTGAAACAGGGCCTGATTCACCCCTCCACTTT	CASSETGPDSPLHF
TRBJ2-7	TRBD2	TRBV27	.	TGTGCCAGCAGAAGCGTTCGACTAGCTCCCTACGAGCAGTACTTC	CASRSVRLAPYEQYF
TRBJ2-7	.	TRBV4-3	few	TGCGCCAGCAGTGTTGGGCGATCCTACGAGCAGTACTTC	CASSVGRSYEQYF
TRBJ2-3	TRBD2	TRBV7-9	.	TGTGCCAGCAGCTTAGGTCCCCCGGGACTAGCGCCAGATACGCAGTATTTT	CASSLGPPGLAPDTQYF
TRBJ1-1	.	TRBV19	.	TGTGCCAGTAGTAGTCGAGGGACACTTGTTGTGGAAGCTTTCTTT	CASSSRGTLVVEAFF
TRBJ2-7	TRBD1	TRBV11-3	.	TGTGCCAGCAGCCCCGGGACAGGACACTACGAGCAGTACTTC	CASSPGTGHYEQYF
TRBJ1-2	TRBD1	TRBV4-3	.	TGCGCCAGCAGCCAAGATCGCTGGGACAGAACTAACTATGGCTACACCTTC	CASSQDRWDRTNYGYTF
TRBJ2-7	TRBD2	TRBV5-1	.	TGCGCCAGCAGCTTGGAGACTAGCGGGCCAACCAGCTCCTACGAGCAGTACTTC	CASSLETSGPTSSYEQYF
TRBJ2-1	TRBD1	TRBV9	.	TGTGCCAGCAGCGTAGGGAGGGGACAGGGGCTTCCCTACAATGAGCAGTTCTTC	CASSVGRGQGLPYNEQFF
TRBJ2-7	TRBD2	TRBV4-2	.	TGTGCCAGCAGCCATGGACTAGCGGGCAACTCCTACGAGCAGTACTTC	CASSHGLAGNSYEQYF
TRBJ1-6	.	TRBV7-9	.	TGTGCCAGCAGCCTAGGGGCGGGGGGCCATAATTCACCCCTCCACTTT	CASSLGAGGHNSPLHF
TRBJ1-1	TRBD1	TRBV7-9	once	TGTGCCAGCACTCAGGACAGGGGGCTGAACACTGAAGCTTTCTTT	CASTQDRGLNTEAFF
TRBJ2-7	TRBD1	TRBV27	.	TGTGCCAGCAGACAGGGGGTGGGCGAGCAGTACTTC	CASRQGVGEQYF
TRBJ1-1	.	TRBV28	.	TGTGCCAGCAGTTCGGACACCCTGGGTGGGGCTTTCTTT	CASSSDTLGGAFF
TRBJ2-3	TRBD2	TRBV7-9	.	TGTGCCAGCAGCTTATTTTTGACTAGCGGGATCCTAGATACGCAGTATTTT	CASSLFLTSGILDTQYF